This TCR beta chain was obtained from a study of cytomegalovirus exposure and HLA in healthy donors (dated by TCRdb to about 2017). Describing the broader study: According to a later analysis, the approximately 120 validation repertoires were produced on the same platform as the 666 repertoires of the first cohort. In addition to the first cohort of 500 to 850 subjects, a separate validation cohort of approximately 120 different subjects was used. To predict cytomegalovirus infection status, the study combined high-throughput TCR immunosequencing, statistical association of individual TCRs with disease status, and machine learning. The study was designed to test whether signatures of past pathogen exposure could be identified by cataloging public T cell receptors.

Taken from the germline V gene, the CDR1 and CDR2 loops are SGHRS and YFSETQ. From the cysteine through the phenylalanine, the CDR3 covers 15 amino acids. The sequence is cut down to CDR3 DNA, 45 bases in frame from base 1. Relative to germline, V is missing 4 bases and J is missing 5 bases, with 10 bases of the junction outside any gene match. On this clone itself: Its antigen remains unidentified. Qualities for individual bases were not recorded, and no much larger clone is one base off.

The library came from the immunoSEQ multiplex PCR assay. The original pipeline was this. A statistical classification framework was built to diagnose cytomegalovirus status from the catalog of TCR beta chain sequences. TCRdb holds this immuneACCESS table with in-frame rearrangements only. Some clones are missing; in checked studies, unresolved V genes explain under half, and the rest has no known cause. That table is the source of V, J and clone size, and D and trimming were worked out from the DNA. This sample lists almost 200,000 clones; 80% to 90% were detected once. The ten top clones hold 1% to 1.5% of the sample. Donors formed part of the validation cohort, which comprised 95 to 150 subjects and was distinct from the first cohort of 690 or so subjects. On the study overall, not on this receptor specifically: In both the original and validation cohorts, the classifier was reported to diagnose cytomegalovirus status with high specificity and sensitivity. In vitro tests confirmed that three of the cytomegalovirus-associated TCR beta chains recognize cytomegalovirus antigens. A later analysis found that TCRs clustered in the first cohort also tended to co-occur in the approximately 120 validation repertoires, with just under 95% of cluster scores above 0. A total of roughly 160 TCR beta chains were listed by the study as associated with cytomegalovirus. The validation cohort had no HLA typing available for a later analysis, so co-occurrence within that cohort was assessed over all 110 or so repertoires. Across donors, most TCR sequences were observed very rarely, whereas some public TCRs were present in many individuals. According to the authors, the approach could potentially be generalized to other disease states and immunological phenotypes.

The chain is assembled from TRBV5-1 and TRBJ2-3, with 7 junctional bases fitting TRBD2. The specimen was PBMCs. The receptor was derived from a woman aged 25 to 39 in good health and CMV-seronegative. The CDR3 protein: CASSPVVGGRDTQYF. The nucleotide sequence is TGCGCCAGCAGCCCGGTCGTCGGGGGGAGAGATACGCAGTATTTT.